Listed below are T cell receptor beta chains from one sample, sequenced in a study of blood T cell repertoires in COVID-19. Assay used: immunoSEQ multiplex PCR; TCRdb lists only in-frame clones, some missing. The repertoire holds 210,000 or so clones, with roughly 80% as singletons. Sequenced input: peripheral blood. Receptors were obtained from an elderly woman with acute or convalescent COVID-19. Each CDR3 is given with its conserved first and last residue. The D gene is left open where the match is weak. Clone size is stated in some rows and not others, as once, few, many or a class when expanded.

NA | TRBJ1-1 | NA | TRBV4-3 | TGCGCCAGCAGCCAAGAACCACAGGGGAACACTGAAGCTTTCTTT | CASSQEPQGNTEAFF
TRBD1 | TRBJ1-1 | many | TRBV23-1 | TGCGCCAGCAGTCAATACCCGGACAGGGGGGCCACTGAAGCTTTCTTT | CASSQYPDRGATEAFF
NA | TRBJ1-1 | few | TRBV7-2 | TGTGCCAGCAGCTCGGTAACCCACACTGAAGCTTTCTTT | CASSSVTHTEAFF
TRBD1 | TRBJ2-7 | NA | TRBV12-3/TRBV12-4 | TGTGCCAGCAGCCGAAGAGACAGGGGCGAGCAGTACTTC | CASSRRDRGEQYF
NA | TRBJ1-5 | few | TRBV6-5 | TGTGCCAGCCGTAGGACAGTTAATCAGCCCCAGCATTTT | CASRRTVNQPQHF
TRBD1 | TRBJ1-6 | NA | TRBV30 | TGTGCCTGGAGGCGAGGGGACAGTAGCTCCTATAATTCACCCCTCCACTTT | CAWRRGDSSSYNSPLHF
TRBD2 | TRBJ2-3 | NA | TRBV7-2 | TGTGCCAGCAGCTTAGGGCTAGCGGGGGGGTTGGATACGCAGTATTTT | CASSLGLAGGLDTQYF
TRBD2 | TRBJ2-7 | NA | TRBV28 | TGTGCCAGCAGTTTATCGCTAGCGGGAGTTCTCGAGCAGTACTTC | CASSLSLAGVLEQYF
NA | TRBJ2-5 | NA | TRBV5-6 | TGTGCCAGCAGCTATACGGACTATCAAGAGACCCAGTACTTC | CASSYTDYQETQYF
TRBD1 | TRBJ1-1 | NA | TRBV30 | TGTGCCTGGACAGGGGGTGGTGAAGCTTTCTTT | CAWTGGGEAFF
NA | TRBJ2-7 | NA | TRBV19 | TGTGCCAGTAGTATAAGTCGGGACACCTACGAGCAGTACTTC | CASSISRDTYEQYF
NA | TRBJ1-2 | NA | TRBV25-1 | TGTGCCAGCAGTGAGGCACCTCAGGGGAGGGATGGCTACACCTTC | CASSEAPQGRDGYTF
NA | TRBJ1-1 | once | TRBV5-1 | TGCGCCAGCAGCCAGAAAGGGGACACTGAAGCTTTCTTT | CASSQKGDTEAFF
NA | TRBJ2-1 | NA | TRBV28 | TGTGCCAGCAGTTACTTACCGGAGTACAATGAGCAGTTCTTC | CASSYLPEYNEQFF
NA | TRBJ2-1 | once | TRBV30 | TGTGCCTGGACTGAACTGACTAGTCTTGAGCAGTTCTTC | CAWTELTSLEQFF
NA | TRBJ2-3 | NA | TRBV19 | TGTGCCAGTGGCCAGGGGTCCGGAGCAGATACGCAGTATTTT | CASGQGSGADTQYF
TRBD2 | TRBJ2-7 | few | TRBV5-1 | TGCGCCAGCAGCGTAACTAGCGGGGGGTTCTACGAGCAGTACTTC | CASSVTSGGFYEQYF
TRBD2 | TRBJ2-7 | NA | TRBV6-4 | TGTGCCAGCAGTGAGGAAGCGGGAGCCTTCGAGCAGTACTTC | CASSEEAGAFEQYF
TRBD2 | TRBJ2-3 | NA | TRBV5-1 | TGCGCCAGCAGCTTGCGTACTAGCGGGGGCACAGATACGCAGTATTTT | CASSLRTSGGTDTQYF
NA | TRBJ1-3 | NA | TRBV19 | TGTGCCAGTAGTCCTCGGGACACCCGGATCGGTGGAAACACCATATATTTT | CASSPRDTRIGGNTIYF
TRBD2 | TRBJ2-1 | once | TRBV7-8 | TGTGCCAGCAGCTTACAACTAGGGACTAGCGGGAGACCCACCGATGAGCAGTTCTTC | CASSLQLGTSGRPTDEQFF
TRBD1 | TRBJ1-1 | NA | TRBV30 | TGTGCCTGGGCCGGGACAGGGGGCTTAAACACTGAAGCTTTCTTT | CAWAGTGGLNTEAFF
NA | TRBJ1-5 | NA | TRBV5-1 | TGCGCCAGCAGCGAAGACTTTAACAATCAGCCCCAGCATTTT | CASSEDFNNQPQHF
NA | TRBJ1-4 | NA | TRBV18 | TGTGCCAGCTCACCGGACAGATCTGAAAAACTGTTTTTT | CASSPDRSEKLFF
NA | TRBJ2-2 | NA | TRBV6-6 | TGTGCCAGCAGTTCCGACACCGGGGAGCTGTTTTTT | CASSSDTGELFF
TRBD2 | TRBJ2-1 | NA | TRBV7-3 | TGTGCCAGCAGCTTATCCACTAGCGGGATTGTCAATGAGCAGTTCTTC | CASSLSTSGIVNEQFF
NA | TRBJ1-1 | NA | TRBV7-3 | TGTGCCAGCAGCTCATTCGGGGACACTGAAGCTTTCTTT | CASSSFGDTEAFF
TRBD1 | TRBJ1-5 | NA | TRBV15 | TGTGCCACCAGCAGAGTCAGGGGGAATCAGCCCCAGCATTTT | CATSRVRGNQPQHF
NA | TRBJ1-5 | NA | TRBV18 | TGTGCCAGCTCACCAGTGACAGTAGAAATTAGCAATCAGCCCCAGCATTTT | CASSPVTVEISNQPQHF
TRBD1 | TRBJ1-2 | once | TRBV9 | TGTGCCAGCACCTATGACAGGGGCTATGGCTACACCTTC | CASTYDRGYGYTF
NA | TRBJ2-7 | NA | TRBV19 | TGTGCCAGTAGAAACGGAGGGCTCTGGGAAGAGCAGTACTTC | CASRNGGLWEEQYF
NA | TRBJ2-3 | NA | TRBV1 | TGCACCAGCAGCTGCTTACCCAGAGCGGGGGCCTCCACAGATACGCAGTATTTT | CTSSCLPRAGASTDTQYF
TRBD2 | TRBJ2-3 | NA | TRBV3-1/TRBV3-2 | TGTGCCAGCAGCCAGACGACTAGCGGGGGGGCCTCAGATACGCAGTATTTT | CASSQTTSGGASDTQYF
NA | TRBJ2-1 | NA | TRBV27 | TGTGCCAGCAGTTTTCGAAGAGCCTACAATGAGCAGTTCTTC | CASSFRRAYNEQFF
TRBD1 | TRBJ1-6 | NA | TRBV18 | TGTGCCAGCTCACTCCTAGACAGGGGCGATTCACCCCTCCACTTT | CASSLLDRGDSPLHF
TRBD1 | TRBJ1-2 | NA | TRBV2 | TGTGCCAGCATCGTGACCGGGACAGATAACTATGGCTACACCTTC | CASIVTGTDNYGYTF
TRBD1 | TRBJ1-5 | NA | TRBV12-3/TRBV12-4 | TGTGCCAGCAGTTTGACAGGGCGTCAGCCCCAGCATTTT | CASSLTGRQPQHF
NA | TRBJ1-5 | NA | TRBV19 | TGTGCCAGTAGTATCGGGGGTCGTGGCAATCAGCCCCAGCATTTT | CASSIGGRGNQPQHF
TRBD1 | TRBJ1-2 | NA | TRBV5-1 | TGCGCCAGCAGCTTAACTACCGGGACAGGGGGCCATGGCTACACCTTC | CASSLTTGTGGHGYTF
TRBD1 | TRBJ1-1 | NA | TRBV3-1/TRBV3-2 | TGTGCCAGCAGCCAAGCCTTCCAGGGGGCAAGGACTGAAGCTTTCTTT | CASSQAFQGARTEAFF
NA | TRBJ1-1 | NA | TRBV6-5 | TGTGCCAGCGAGGCCGGGTTGACTGAAGCTTTCTTT | CASEAGLTEAFF
NA | TRBJ1-1 | many | TRBV4-1 | TGCGCCAGCAATAGGGGAGGTATCACTGAAGCTTTCTTT | CASNRGGITEAFF
NA | TRBJ2-2 | NA | TRBV14 | TGTGCCAGCAGCCAGAGCACAGGGACAGGGGAGCTGTTTTTT | CASSQSTGTGELFF
TRBD1 | TRBJ2-2 | few | TRBV5-4 | TGTGCCATCTCGCCGGGACAGGGTCGGGTCGGGGAGCTGTTTTTT | CAISPGQGRVGELFF
NA | TRBJ2-2 | NA | TRBV11-2 | TGTGCCAGCAGCGCGGGGCCCGGGGAGCTGTTTTTT | CASSAGPGELFF
NA | TRBJ2-2 | NA | TRBV6-1 | TGTGCCAGCAGCCAGACTACGGTAGACACCGGGGAGCTGTTTTTT | CASSQTTVDTGELFF
NA | TRBJ2-7 | NA | TRBV27 | TGTGCCAGCAGTTCAGGGACTCGGACGAGCTTC | CASSSGTRTSF
TRBD1 | TRBJ2-1 | NA | TRBV30 | TGTGCCTCCTACGGGACAGGGTTCAATGAGCAGTTCTTC | CASYGTGFNEQFF
TRBD2 | TRBJ2-1 | once | TRBV18 | TGTGCCAGCTCACCGGGTGCGGGAGGAGGGAATGAGCAGTTCTTC | CASSPGAGGGNEQFF
TRBD1 | TRBJ1-2 | NA | TRBV5-6 | TGTGCCAGCAGCCCTGGACAGGGTTCAGCTAACTATGGCTACACCTTC | CASSPGQGSANYGYTF